The source of this T cell receptor beta chain is a study of cytomegalovirus exposure and HLA in healthy donors. PCR amplification relied on 60 Vbeta primers (plus 13 Jbeta primers). Measured with immunoSEQ multiplex PCR; TCRdb has only the in-frame clones, and not every one. This sample has more than 110,000 clones, with about 80% found just once. The germline CDR1 and CDR2 sequences are MDHEN and SYDVKM. The V end lost 5 bases, the J end lost 5 bases, and 12 bases lay between the germline ends. This CDR3 is 13 amino acids long. The genes are TRBV28 and TRBJ1-2, with TRBD1 as a possible D gene (5 bases). The sequenced sample was PBMCs. The clonotype was recovered from a male donor in good health and CMV-seropositive. As DNA, the CDR3 is TGTGCCAGCAGTCGCGCCGGGACTTATGGCTACACCTTC. Translation: CASSRAGTYGYTF.